Presented here are 23 T cell receptor beta chains from one specimen sequenced in a study of OX40 agonist ivuxolimab in advanced cancers. Clones were read by immunoSEQ multiplex PCR, and TCRdb kept only the in-frame ones, dropping some. The sample consists of over 50,000 clones, approximately 83% of them appearing once. The input for sequencing was CD4+ or CD8+ T cells sorted from blood, taken in a trial of the OX40 agonist ivuxolimab. The source is an adult with an advanced solid tumor such as melanoma, head and neck, liver or kidney cancer.

The rearrangement links TRBV4-3 to TRBJ2-7; no reliable D call. CDR1 is LGHNA and CDR2 is YSLEER in the germline V gene. Trimming shortened V by 4 bases and J by 4 bases, and 23 bases separated the two germline ends. The CDR3 loop spans 17 amino acids. The CDR3 reads CASSPSARRQGGYEQYF. In DNA form, the CDR3 reads TGCGCCAGCAGCCCGTCGGCCAGGCGACAAGGTGGATACGAGCAGTACTTC.

The chain recombines TRBV9 with TRBJ2-1; the D call may be TRBD1 or TRBD2 (5 bases each). Per the germline V gene, CDR1 is SGDLS and CDR2 is YYNGEE. CDR3 length: 15 amino acids. The V end lost 0 bases, the J end lost 3 bases, and 10 bases lay between the germline ends. Written as DNA, the CDR3 is TGTGCCAGCAGCGTAGAAGGTGGGGGCTACAATGAGCAGTTCTTC. It yields the protein CASSVEGGGYNEQFF.

For the CDR3, the DNA is TGTGCCTCTCTAGGGACAGCGAACACTGAAGCTTTCTTT. As protein: CASLGTANTEAFF. The chain is built from TRBV19 and TRBJ1-1, with TRBD1 matching 7 bases. Germline V lookup: CDR1 LNHDA, CDR2 SQIVND (reference sequence). The CDR3 runs to 13 residues. V lost 11 bases, J lost 1 base, and 7 bases stayed unmatched.

In the case of this clone: Additional DNA sequences in this sample encode the identical CDR3. This chain links TRBV5-1 with TRBJ1-1, with D unresolved. CDR3 size: 13 residues. In germline, CDR1 is SGHRS, CDR2 YFSETQ. Trimming took off 1 base at V and 1 base at J, with 5 bases between the two ends. CDR3 amino acids: CASSLNPNTEAFF. As DNA, the CDR3 is TGCGCCAGCAGCTTGAACCCGAACACTGAAGCTTTCTTT. The entire variable domain, with the rest obtained from reference TRBV5-1 and TRBJ1-1, is as follows: KAGVTQTPRYLIKTRGQQVTLSCSPISGHRSVSWYQQTPGQGLQFLFEYFSETQRNKGNFPGRFSGRQFSNSRSEMNVSTLELGDSALYLCASSLNPNTEAFFGQGTRLTVV.

The V gene is TRBV11-1, the J gene TRBJ2-1; TRBD1 matches 7 bases. The CDR3 is 15 residues long. The V gene's germline CDR1 is SGHAT and CDR2 FQDESV (reference sequence). Trimming took 1 base from V and 7 from J; bases not matched to a gene: 7. The CDR3 reads CASSLVPGGRNEQFF. DNA for the CDR3: TGTGCCAGCAGCTTAGTCCCAGGGGGACGAAATGAGCAGTTCTTC.

A few counts support this clone. This chain joins TRBV5-8 and TRBJ2-7; D is perhaps TRBD1 (5 bases). The germline gives CDR1 SGHTS, CDR2 YDEGEE. V dropped 0 bases and J dropped 6 bases, with 7 bases sitting between them. The CDR3 length is 12 residues. In DNA form, the CDR3 reads TGTGCCAGCAGCTTGGAGCAGGGCGAGCAGTACTTC. Encoded protein: CASSLEQGEQYF.

V usage is TRBV11-1 and J usage is TRBJ2-4; D possibly matches TRBD1 or TRBD2 (6 bases each). Trimming left V 5 bases short and J 5 bases short, with 16 bases between. The CDR3 has 15 amino acids. CDR1 is SGHAT, CDR2 FQDESV, per germline (reference sequence). This CDR3 is CASSLPHREENIQYF. CDR3 sequence (DNA): TGTGCCAGCAGCCTCCCCCACAGGGAGGAAAACATTCAGTACTTC. Full variable domain (rest looked up from reference TRBV11-1 and TRBJ2-4): EAEVAQSPRYKITEKSQAVAFWCDPISGHATLYWYRQILGQGPELLVQFQDESVVDDSQLPKDRFSAERLKGVDSTLKIQPAELGDSAMYLCASSLPHREENIQYFGAGTRLSVL.

The rearrangement links TRBV5-6 to TRBJ1-4; D remains unclear. The CDR3 has 13 residues. The germline CDR1 and CDR2 sequences are SGHDT and YYEEEE. V gave up 0 bases and J gave up 7 bases, with 7 bases separating them. The CDR3 region has the DNA TGTGCCAGCAGCTTGGGACTTACTGAAAAACTGTTTTTT. Its translation is CASSLGLTEKLFF.

The V and J genes are TRBV11-2 and TRBJ1-1, with a tentative D call TRBD1 (5 bases). Germline V gene lookup returns CDR1 SGHAT and CDR2 FQNNGV. The CDR3 totals 13 residues. Trimming removed 0 bases from V and 3 bases from J, with 5 bases in between. The CDR3 bases are TGTGCCAGCAGCTTAGAGGGGGACACTGAAGCTTTCTTT. Protein: CASSLEGDTEAFF. Full variable domain (rest looked up from reference TRBV11-2 and TRBJ1-1): EAGVAQSPRYKIIEKRQSVAFWCNPISGHATLYWYQQILGQGPKLLIQFQNNGVVDDSQLPKDRFSAERLKGVDSTLKIQPAKLEDSAVYLCASSLEGDTEAFFGQGTRLTVV.

The J gene is TRBJ1-2, the V gene TRBV14; TRBD1 matches at 7 bases. The germline gives CDR1 SGHDN, CDR2 FVKESK. The CDR3 contains 15 residues. Trimming cost V 1 base and J 4 bases; bases outside gene matches: 6. CDR3 residues: CASSQGQGGSYGYTF. The DNA for the CDR3 is TGTGCCAGCAGCCAAGGACAGGGCGGGAGCTATGGCTACACCTTC.

The chain is built from TRBV11-2 and TRBJ1-2; no firm D call. This CDR3 comprises 18 residues. V was shortened by 0 bases and J by 4 bases, with 21 bases between the two germline ends. From germline, CDR1 is SGHAT and CDR2 FQNNGV. The chain's CDR3 is CASSLDWDTVAVGYGYTF. The CDR3 DNA sequence: TGTGCCAGCAGCTTAGATTGGGATACGGTCGCCGTGGGCTATGGCTACACCTTC.

The V gene is TRBV6-6, the J gene TRBJ2-7; 7 bases agree with TRBD2. Germline lookup yields CDR1 MNHNY and CDR2 SVGAGI (reference sequence). Losses at the gene ends were 8 bases for V and 3 bases for J; bases not matched to a gene: 1. The CDR3 length is 11 residues. In nucleotides, the CDR3 is TGTGCCAGCGGGGGGGACTACGAGCAGTACTTC. Amino acid sequence: CASGGDYEQYF.

The chain links TRBV6-1 to TRBJ2-7, with a weak D call TRBD1 (5 bases). Germline loops: CDR1 MNHNS, CDR2 SASEGT. The germline V and J ends were trimmed by 5 bases and 3 bases, with 14 bases remaining between them. This CDR3 is 14 amino acids long. DNA for the CDR3: TGTGCCAGCAGTTCGAGGCAGGGTCTCTACGAGCAGTACTTC. Its protein is CASSSRQGLYEQYF.

The CDR3 sequence: CASSSDSYEQYF. The CDR3 nucleotides are TGCGCCAGCAGTTCCGACAGCTACGAGCAGTACTTC. This chain uses TRBV10-2 with TRBJ2-7; D is possibly TRBD1 (5 bases). The CDR3 spans 12 residues. Germline lookup yields CDR1 WSHSY and CDR2 SAAADI. Trimming pared 5 bases from V and 3 bases from J, leaving 8 bases between.

CDR3 sequence: CASSLNPQGDTQYF. The CDR3 DNA follows: TGTGCCAGCAGCCTAAACCCCCAGGGGGATACGCAGTATTTT. The chain combines TRBV5-8 with TRBJ2-3, with D possibly TRBD1 on 6 matching bases. V dropped 4 bases and J dropped 6 bases, with 15 bases sitting between them. Germline assignment: CDR1 SGHTS and CDR2 YDEGEE. The CDR3 has 14 residues.

In this sample, this clone is medium-sized. The chain has TRBV4-1 and TRBJ1-3, with TRBD1 identical over 8 bases. The CDR3 is 15 residues long. V was pared by 6 bases and J by 3 bases, with 7 bases of the junction left unmatched. From germline, CDR1 is MGHRA and CDR2 YSYEKL. In DNA, the CDR3 is TGCGCCAGCAGAACCGGGACAGGTTATGGAAACACCATATATTTT. Its translation is CASRTGTGYGNTIYF.

The J gene is TRBJ2-7, the V gene TRBV7-2; 10 bases are a match to TRBD1. The CDR3 contains 16 residues. Losses at the gene ends were 0 bases for V and 0 bases for J; bases not matched to a gene: 2. Germline V gene sequence: CDR1 SGHTA, CDR2 FQGNSA. The CDR3 loop is CASSLAGQGYSYEQYF. CDR3 coding DNA: TGTGCCAGCAGCTTAGCGGGACAGGGGTACTCCTACGAGCAGTACTTC.

The chain recombines TRBV7-8 with TRBJ2-2, with D possibly being TRBD1 or TRBD2 (6 bases each). Germline CDR1 reads SGHVS; CDR2 reads FQNEAQ. The CDR3 is made up of 21 amino acids. The germline V and J ends were trimmed by 0 bases and 0 bases, with 23 bases remaining between them. CDR3 bases: TGTGCCAGCAGCTTAGCGCTGATCGGGGGCGGTAACCTACCGAACACCGGGGAGCTGTTTTTT. As protein: CASSLALIGGGNLPNTGELFF.

The chain uses TRBV27 and TRBJ2-5; tentative D call: TRBD1 (5 bases). Trimming removed 3 bases from V and 13 bases from J, with 12 bases in between. Germline CDR1 MNHEY, CDR2 SMNVEV (reference sequence). This CDR3 has 11 amino acids. The CDR3 here is CASSFGADWYF. DNA of the CDR3: TGTGCCAGCAGTTTTGGGGCCGATTGGTACTTC.

The gene calls are TRBV28 and TRBJ2-3; D call uncertain. The CDR3 is made up of 16 amino acids. Germline V lookup: CDR1 MDHEN, CDR2 SYDVKM. V lost 5 bases, J lost 1 base, and 16 bases lay in between. The CDR3 sequence is CASSPPWAGRTDTQYF. In DNA form, the CDR3 reads TGTGCCAGCAGTCCACCTTGGGCAGGCCGCACAGATACGCAGTATTTT.

The rearrangement joins TRBV19 to TRBJ1-1, with D hard to call. The CDR3 runs 13 residues. Germline V gene data show CDR1 as LNHDA and CDR2 as SQIVND (reference sequence). V shed 7 bases and J shed 6 bases, with 15 bases lying between them. CDR3 residues: CASIMRGIPEAFF. The CDR3 nucleotides read TGTGCCAGTATAATGAGAGGGATCCCTGAAGCTTTCTTT.

The chain uses TRBV28 and TRBJ1-5; D is unclear. This CDR3 comprises 13 residues. V lost 5 bases and J 4 bases, leaving 9 bases between the germline ends. Germline V lookup: CDR1 MDHEN, CDR2 SYDVKM. The CDR3 nucleotides are TGTGCCAGCAGTGGATCCGAGAATCAGCCCCAGCATTTT. Translating gives CASSGSENQPQHF.

In its sample, this clone was seen a few times. V gene TRBV12-5 combines with J gene TRBJ1-5; TRBD1 agrees at 7 bases. Germline V lookup: CDR1 LGHNT, CDR2 FRNRAP. The V segment lost 6 bases and the J segment 4 bases; nucleotides outside the gene matches: 12. This CDR3 is 16 amino acids long. The DNA of the CDR3 is TGTGCTAGTGGACCCGACAGGGAGGCCTCAAATCAGCCCCAGCATTTT. Translation: CASGPDREASNQPQHF.